This note documents a single TCR beta chain sequence. Use of 60 Vbeta and 13 Jbeta primers characterized the PCR. The data were produced by immunoSEQ multiplex PCR, yet TCRdb's version contains in-frame clones alone and is incomplete. The profile shows 150,000 to 180,000 clones, more than 60% of them singletons. This sample was included in a study of cytomegalovirus exposure and HLA in healthy donors. This CDR3 contains 14 residues. V was trimmed by 7 bases and J by 7 bases, leaving 16 bases between them. From germline, CDR1 is MNHNS and CDR2 SASEGT. The source material was PBMCs. This TCR came from a woman aged 40-49 years in good health and CMV-seronegative. This chain links TRBV6-1 with TRBJ1-4, with D perhaps matching TRBD1 (5 bases). This CDR3 reads CASIGGGEGEKLFF. The CDR3 DNA is TGTGCCAGCATCGGGGGGGGAGAAGGTGAAAAACTGTTTTTT.